The 27 T cell receptor beta chains given below trace back to one sample, sequenced in a study of blood T cells in healthy people across ages. A J-beta primer mix and a sample-barcoded 5' primer were used in a second PCR of roughly 6 to 11 cycles. TCRdb ran MiXCR on the 5' RACE reads and lists one entry per CDR3 protein. Among around 1,900,000 distinct CDR3 sequences listed, roughly two fifths were seen once. Sequenced input: blood. The source is a human donor in good health.

As DNA, the CDR3 is TGCAGCGTTGATGGGATCCAGAAGATATACAATGAGCAGTTCTTC. Translated, it gives CSVDGIQKIYNEQFF. J is TRBJ2-1 and V is TRBV29-1; D not resolved. Trimming took off 3 bases at V and 4 bases at J, with 16 bases between the two ends. CDR1 and CDR2 (germline): SQVTM, ANQGSEA. This CDR3 comprises 15 residues.

This clonotype was found a few times. The gene calls are TRBV5-1 and TRBJ2-7; D gene uncertain. V lost 2 bases and J lost 3, with 12 bases in between. CDR3 length: 14 residues. The V gene's germline CDR1 is SGHRS and CDR2 YFSETQ. As DNA, the CDR3 is TGCGCCAGCAGCTTATCATCCTCGAGCTACGAGCAGTACTTC. It codes for CASSLSSSSYEQYF.

The chain uses TRBV6-5 and TRBJ1-3, with no clear D. The CDR3 is 14 residues long. V was shortened by 2 bases and J by 0 bases, with 5 bases between the two germline ends. Per germline, CDR1 MNHEY and CDR2 SVGAGI. DNA of the CDR3: TGTGCCAGCAGTTACGGGAACTCTGGAAACACCATATATTTT. Translation: CASSYGNSGNTIYF.

The chain combines TRBV10-3 with TRBJ2-3; D is perhaps TRBD1 (6 bases). The V end was cut by 0 bases, the J end by 3 bases, with 16 bases between. This CDR3 is 17 amino acids long. CDR1 is ENHRY and CDR2 is SYGVKD in the germline V gene. As DNA, the CDR3 is TGTGCCATCAGTGAGTCAATATCGGATAGGGGGACAGATACGCAGTATTTT. This gives the protein CAISESISDRGTDTQYF.

This clonotype was counted a few times. A read error may account for a junction end that differs from germline. V and J are TRBV4-1 and TRBJ1-6; tentative D call: TRBD1 (5 bases). The germline V gene encodes CDR1 MGHRA and CDR2 YSYEKL. The length of the CDR3 is 16 residues. DNA for the CDR3: TGCGCCAGCAGCCAAGAGAAACAGGCGATTAATTCACCCCCCCACTTT. Translating it yields CASSQEKQAINSPPHF.

V is TRBV12-3 or TRBV12-4 and J is TRBJ2-4; 10 nucleotides line up with TRBD2. The CDR3 length is 16 residues. J was trimmed by 13 bases and V by 6 bases; bases with no gene match: 18. CDR3 residues: CASSPNSGGIGSEQYF. CDR3 nucleotides: TGTGCCAGCAGCCCAAATAGCGGGGGGATTGGAAGTGAGCAGTACTTC.

The gene calls are TRBV5-1 and TRBJ2-1; 9 bases are shared with TRBD2. The germline V gene encodes CDR1 SGHRS and CDR2 YFSETQ. The junction had 6 bases not matched to a gene; V was cut back by 4 bases and J by 4 bases. This CDR3 spans 15 amino acids. The CDR3 sequence: CASSSSSGTYNEQFF. DNA for the CDR3: TGCGCCAGCAGCAGTTCTAGCGGGACATACAATGAGCAGTTCTTC.

This chain connects TRBV7-9 to TRBJ1-1; 10 positions match TRBD1. CDR1 SEHNR and CDR2 FQNEAQ come from the germline V gene (reference sequence). The J segment lost 6 bases and the V segment lost 4 bases, leaving 5 bases of the junction unmatched. This CDR3 is built from 14 residues. The CDR3 sequence: CASSSGDRGSEAFF. As DNA, the CDR3 is TGTGCCAGCAGCTCGGGGGACAGGGGATCTGAAGCTTTCTTT.

This clonotype came up a few times. The CDR3 loop is CSASIAGLYNEQFF. DNA for the CDR3: TGCAGTGCATCAATAGCGGGGCTCTACAATGAGCAGTTCTTC. The V gene is TRBV20-1, the J gene TRBJ2-1; 8 bases match TRBD2. Germline V gene data show CDR1 as DFQATT and CDR2 as SNEGSKA (reference sequence). The J segment lost 3 bases and the V segment lost 6 bases, leaving 7 bases of the junction unmatched. The CDR3 sequence is 14 residues long.

The chain combines TRBV2 with TRBJ2-3; 10 bases are shared with TRBD2. With 7 bases clipped from V and 2 bases from J, the junction kept 9 bases outside the gene matches. The CDR3 contains 16 residues. Per germline, CDR1 SNHLY and CDR2 FYNNEI. The CDR3 DNA sequence: TGTGCCAGCAACAAGGAACTAGCGGGGAACACAGATACGCAGTATTTT. Protein product: CASNKELAGNTDTQYF.

This rearrangement joins TRBV4-3 to TRBJ2-3, with D possibly TRBD2 on 5 matching bases. CDR1 is LGHNA and CDR2 is YSLEER in the germline V gene. CDR3 size: 15 residues. The V end lost 1 base, the J end lost 0 bases, and 8 bases lay between the germline ends. The DNA for the CDR3 is TGCGCCAGCAGCCAAGGCCGGACTAGCACAGATACGCAGTATTTT. Translated: CASSQGRTSTDTQYF.

J is TRBJ1-2 and V is TRBV29-1; D remains ambiguous. The germline CDR1 and CDR2 sequences are SQVTM and ANQGSEA. The CDR3 contains 11 residues. With 3 bases removed from V and 5 bases from J, the gap between germline ends came to 7 bases. The DNA of the CDR3 is TGCAGCGTTGACCCCCAATATGGCTACACCTTC. It specifies CSVDPQYGYTF.

The gene calls are TRBV9 and TRBJ2-1; D gene uncertain. Germline V gene lookup returns CDR1 SGDLS and CDR2 YYNGEE. The CDR3 is 15 residues long. V shed 0 bases and J shed 5 bases, with 12 bases lying between them. CDR3: CASSVDGDQHNEQFF. CDR3 in DNA: TGTGCCAGCAGCGTAGATGGAGACCAGCACAATGAGCAGTTCTTC.

J is TRBJ1-1 and V is TRBV12-3 or TRBV12-4; tentatively, D is TRBD1 (6 bases). This CDR3 is 11 amino acids long. Trimming took 5 bases from V and 10 from J, leaving 11 bases between them. CDR3 amino acids: CASSTGWGAFF. The CDR3 DNA is TGTGCCAGCAGTACAGGGTGGGGAGCTTTCTTT.

Regarding this clonotype: A read error is the likely source, as a far larger clone sits one nucleotide away. The V call is TRBV29-1, the J call TRBJ2-1; the D is unclear. CDR3 length: 10 amino acids. Germline CDR1 SQVTM, CDR2 ANQGSEA. The CDR3 DNA reads TGCAGCGTTGGCAGCAATGAGCAGTTATTC. Translation gives CSVGSNEQLF.

The chain couples TRBV29-1 to TRBJ1-5; 8 positions match TRBD1. The CDR3 runs to 12 residues. The V gene end was trimmed by 7 bases and the J gene end by 6 bases; junction bases not matched to a gene: 5. CDR1 is SQVTM, CDR2 ANQGSEA, per germline. The DNA of the CDR3 is TGCAGCGCGGGACAGGTCCCTCAGCCCCAGCATTTT. As protein: CSAGQVPQPQHF.

The chain couples TRBV2 to TRBJ2-7, with D perhaps matching TRBD1 (6 bases). V lost 4 bases and J lost 2, with 9 bases in between. CDR1 SNHLY and CDR2 FYNNEI come from the germline V gene. The CDR3 is 13 residues long. CDR3 nucleotide sequence: TGTGCCAGCAGTGGGACAGTGACCTACGAGCAGTACTTC. Translated, it gives CASSGTVTYEQYF. The variable domain in full, completed from reference TRBV2 and TRBJ2-7, reads EPEVTQTPSHQVTQMGQEVILRCVPISNHLYFYWYRQILGQKVEFLVSFYNNEISEKSEIFDDQFSVERPDGSNFTLKIRSTKLEDSAMYFCASSGTVTYEQYFGPGTRLTVT.

The chain links TRBV7-9 to TRBJ2-3, with D unresolved. The germline V and J ends were trimmed by 5 bases and 1 base, with 10 bases remaining between them. CDR3 length equals 14 residues. Germline V gene data show CDR1 as SEHNR and CDR2 as FQNEAQ (reference sequence). The chain's CDR3 is CASSGFGGTDTQYF. CDR3 sequence (DNA): TGTGCCAGCAGCGGTTTCGGCGGCACAGATACGCAGTATTTT.

This clonotype was detected a few times. The chain recombines TRBV11-3 with TRBJ2-6; 10 bases map to TRBD2. The CDR3 spans 17 residues. The V segment lost 5 bases and the J segment 0 bases; nucleotides outside the gene matches: 4. Germline V gene data show CDR1 as SGHNT and CDR2 as YENEEA. CDR3 sequence (DNA): TGTGCCAGCAGCCCGAGACTAGCGGGCTCTGGGGCCAACGTCCTGACTTTC. Its translation is CASSPRLAGSGANVLTF. Combining the CDR3 with reference TRBV11-3 and TRBJ2-6 gives the whole variable domain EAGVVQSPRYKIIEKKQPVAFWCNPISGHNTLYWYLQNLGQGPELLIRYENEEAVDDSQLPKDRFSAERLKGVDSTLKIQPAELGDSAVYLCASSPRLAGSGANVLTFGAGSRLTVL.

The chain has TRBV10-3 and TRBJ2-1, with 14 bases identical to TRBD2. Trimming removed 6 bases from V and 7 bases from J; junction bases left unmatched: 5. The CDR3 loop spans 15 amino acids. Germline CDR1 and CDR2: ENHRY and SYGVKD. As DNA, the CDR3 is TGTGCCATCAGACCGGGACTAGCGGGGGATAATGAGCAGTTCTTC. It translates to CAIRPGLAGDNEQFF.

The genes are TRBV7-2 and TRBJ1-2; D is ambiguous. Germline CDR1 is SGHTA and CDR2 is FQGNSA. Trimming removed 2 bases from V and 8 bases from J, with 6 bases in between. This CDR3 comprises 11 residues. CDR3: CTSSLQWGYTF. The CDR3 region has the DNA TGTACCAGCAGCTTACAGTGGGGCTACACCTTC.

The chain carries TRBV29-1 and TRBJ2-2, with 8 bases lining up with TRBD2. This CDR3 is built from 13 residues. CDR1 is SQVTM and CDR2 is ANQGSEA in the germline V gene. Trimming took 6 bases from V and 4 from J; bases not matched to a gene: 4. The CDR3 DNA reads TGCAGCGTGGGGACTAGGTTCACCGGGGAGCTGTTTTTT. As protein: CSVGTRFTGELFF.

The chain recombines TRBV6-6 with TRBJ2-7, with 9 positions matching TRBD2. The CDR3 totals 13 residues. The germline CDR1 and CDR2 sequences are MNHNY and SVGAGI (reference sequence). The V and J ends lost 8 bases and 7 bases, in that order; junction bases with no gene match: 9. DNA of the CDR3: TGTGCCAGCCTGGGAGCGGGGGGCTTGGAGCAGTACTTC. As protein: CASLGAGGLEQYF.

This clonotype appeared a few times. This chain connects TRBV9 to TRBJ1-2, with TRBD1 matching over 10 bases. The germline V gene encodes CDR1 SGDLS and CDR2 YYNGEE. The V and J ends lost 0 bases and 6 bases, in that order; junction bases with no gene match: 11. This CDR3 contains 17 residues. CDR3: CASSVEVRDRGRDGYTF. The CDR3 coding sequence is TGTGCCAGCAGCGTAGAAGTTCGGGACAGGGGAAGGGATGGCTACACCTTC. The full variable domain, rest sourced from reference TRBV9 and TRBJ1-2, is DSGVTQTPKHLITATGQRVTLRCSPRSGDLSVYWYQQSLDQGLQFLIQYYNGEERAKGNILERFSAQQFPDLHSELNLSSLELGDSALYFCASSVEVRDRGRDGYTFGSGTRLTVV.

The chain links TRBV4-3 to TRBJ2-1; D call uncertain. The germline V gene encodes CDR1 LGHNA and CDR2 YSLEER. The ends were cut back, 1 base at V and 1 base at J, with 11 bases in the middle. CDR3 length equals 16 residues. In DNA, the CDR3 is TGCGCCAGCAGCCAAGGGGTTGCGGCTTCCTACAATGAGCAGTTCTTC. Translated, it gives CASSQGVAASYNEQFF.

This clonotype was picked up a small number of times. The V and J genes are TRBV12-3 or TRBV12-4 and TRBJ2-7; D remains unclear. This CDR3 region has 13 residues. V was cut by 6 bases and J by 1 base, with 10 bases left in between. In DNA form, the CDR3 reads TGTGCCAGCAGATTCGGGCCTTCCTACGAGCAGTACTTC. This codes for CASRFGPSYEQYF.

This clonotype has a single count. The chain uses TRBV20-1 and TRBJ2-3; the match to TRBD2 covers 9 bases. The CDR3 contains 14 residues. V gave up 6 bases and J gave up 2 bases; unmatched junction bases: 6. Germline V gene data show CDR1 as DFQATT and CDR2 as SNEGSKA (reference sequence). The CDR3 is CSALRTSATDTQYF. In DNA form, the CDR3 reads TGCAGTGCCCTAAGGACTAGCGCCACAGATACGCAGTATTTT.